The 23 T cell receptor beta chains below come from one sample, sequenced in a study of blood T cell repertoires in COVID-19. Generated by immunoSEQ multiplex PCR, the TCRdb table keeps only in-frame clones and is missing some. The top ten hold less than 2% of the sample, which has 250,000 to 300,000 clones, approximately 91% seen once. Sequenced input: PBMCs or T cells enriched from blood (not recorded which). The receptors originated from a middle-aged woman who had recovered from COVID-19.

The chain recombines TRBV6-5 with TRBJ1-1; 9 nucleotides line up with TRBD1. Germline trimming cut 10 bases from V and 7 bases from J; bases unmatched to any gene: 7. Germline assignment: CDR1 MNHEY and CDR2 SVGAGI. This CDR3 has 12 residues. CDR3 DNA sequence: TGTGCCACGGGACAGGGAGGAGGTGAAGCTTTCTTT. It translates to CATGQGGGEAFF.

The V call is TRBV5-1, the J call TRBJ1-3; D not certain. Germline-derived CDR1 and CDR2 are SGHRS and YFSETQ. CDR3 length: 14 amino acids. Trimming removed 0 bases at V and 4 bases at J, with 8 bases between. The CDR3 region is CASSLESQGNTIYF. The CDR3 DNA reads TGCGCCAGCAGCTTGGAGAGCCAAGGAAACACCATATATTTT.

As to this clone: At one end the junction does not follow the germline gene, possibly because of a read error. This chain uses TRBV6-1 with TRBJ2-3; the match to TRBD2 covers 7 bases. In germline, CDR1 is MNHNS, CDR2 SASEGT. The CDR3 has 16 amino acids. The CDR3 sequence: CASSQAGRRATDTQYF. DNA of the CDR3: TGTGCCAGCAGTCAAGCGGGGAGAAGAGCGACAGATACGCAGTATTTT.

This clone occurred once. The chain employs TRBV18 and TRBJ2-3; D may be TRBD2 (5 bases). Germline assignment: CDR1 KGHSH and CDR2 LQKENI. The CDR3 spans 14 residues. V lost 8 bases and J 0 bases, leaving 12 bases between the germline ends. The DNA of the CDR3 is TGTGCCAGCGGGGAGCTCCCTAGCACAGATACGCAGTATTTT. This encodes CASGELPSTDTQYF.

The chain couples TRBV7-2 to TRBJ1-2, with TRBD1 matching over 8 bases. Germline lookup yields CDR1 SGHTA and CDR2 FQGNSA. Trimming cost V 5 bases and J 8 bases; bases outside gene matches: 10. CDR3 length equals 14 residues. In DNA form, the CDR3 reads TGTGCCAGCAGCCGGGACAGGCAATTGGGAGGCTACACCTTC. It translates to CASSRDRQLGGYTF.

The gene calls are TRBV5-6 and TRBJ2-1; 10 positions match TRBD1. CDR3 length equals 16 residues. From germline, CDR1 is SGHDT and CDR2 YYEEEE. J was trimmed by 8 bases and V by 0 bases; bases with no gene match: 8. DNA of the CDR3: TGTGCCAGCAGCTTGGACGGGGACAGGGGAAGGGATGAGCAGTTCTTC. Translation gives CASSLDGDRGRDEQFF.

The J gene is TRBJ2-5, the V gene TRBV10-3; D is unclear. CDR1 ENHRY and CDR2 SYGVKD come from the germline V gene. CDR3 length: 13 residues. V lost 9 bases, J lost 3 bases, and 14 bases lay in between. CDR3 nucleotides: TGTGCCATTAGCCGATCCGCCGAAGAGACCCAGTACTTC. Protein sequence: CAISRSAEETQYF.

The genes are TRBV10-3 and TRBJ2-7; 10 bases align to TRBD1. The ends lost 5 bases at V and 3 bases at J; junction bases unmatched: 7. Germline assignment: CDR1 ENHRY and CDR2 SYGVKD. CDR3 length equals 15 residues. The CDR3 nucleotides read TGTGCCATCAGTCCGTCGACAGGGGGCTACTACGAGCAGTACTTC. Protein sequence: CAISPSTGGYYEQYF.

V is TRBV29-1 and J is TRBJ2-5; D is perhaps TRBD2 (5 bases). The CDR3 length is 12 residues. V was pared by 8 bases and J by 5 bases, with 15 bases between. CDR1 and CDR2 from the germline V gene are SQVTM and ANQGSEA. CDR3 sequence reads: CSSRAPGETQYF. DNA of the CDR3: TGCAGCTCCCGGGCCCCGGGGGAGACCCAGTACTTC. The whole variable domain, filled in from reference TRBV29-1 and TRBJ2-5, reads SAVISQKPSRDICQRGTSLTIQCQVDSQVTMMFWYRQQPGQSLTLIATANQGSEATYESGFVIDKFPISRPNLTFSTLTVSNMSPEDSSIYLCSSRAPGETQYFGPGTRLLVL.

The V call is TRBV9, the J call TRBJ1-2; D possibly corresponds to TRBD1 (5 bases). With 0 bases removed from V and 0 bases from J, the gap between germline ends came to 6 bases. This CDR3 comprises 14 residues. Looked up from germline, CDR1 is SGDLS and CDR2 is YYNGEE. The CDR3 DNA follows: TGTGCCAGCAGCGTAGCAGGGACTAACTATGGCTACACCTTC. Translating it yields CASSVAGTNYGYTF.

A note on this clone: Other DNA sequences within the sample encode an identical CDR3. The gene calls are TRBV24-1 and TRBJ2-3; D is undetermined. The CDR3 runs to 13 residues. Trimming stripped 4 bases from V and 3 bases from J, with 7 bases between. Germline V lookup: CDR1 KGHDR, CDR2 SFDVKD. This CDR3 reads CATSDPNTDTQYF. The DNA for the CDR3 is TGTGCCACCAGTGACCCAAATACAGATACGCAGTATTTT.

CDR3 coding DNA: TGCGCCAGCAGCCAAAGGGACAGGGACTATGGAAACACCATATATTTT. Protein sequence: CASSQRDRDYGNTIYF. This sequence joins TRBV4-1 and TRBJ1-3; 9 bases align to TRBD1. Germline values: CDR1 MGHRA, CDR2 YSYEKL. The CDR3 runs to 16 residues. V shed 2 bases and J 3 bases; nucleotides not matched to a gene: 5.

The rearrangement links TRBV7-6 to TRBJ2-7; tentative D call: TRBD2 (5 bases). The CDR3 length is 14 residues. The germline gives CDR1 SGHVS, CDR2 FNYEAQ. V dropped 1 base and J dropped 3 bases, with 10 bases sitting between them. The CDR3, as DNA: TGTGCCAGCAGCTTAGGAGGTAGCGACTACGAGCAGTACTTC. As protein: CASSLGGSDYEQYF.

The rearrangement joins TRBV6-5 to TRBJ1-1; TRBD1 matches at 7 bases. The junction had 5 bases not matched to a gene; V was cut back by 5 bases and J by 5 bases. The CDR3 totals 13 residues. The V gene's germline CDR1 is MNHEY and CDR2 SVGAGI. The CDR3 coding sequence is TGTGCCAGCAGTAGGGGGCGGTGGACTGAAGCTTTCTTT. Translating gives CASSRGRWTEAFF.

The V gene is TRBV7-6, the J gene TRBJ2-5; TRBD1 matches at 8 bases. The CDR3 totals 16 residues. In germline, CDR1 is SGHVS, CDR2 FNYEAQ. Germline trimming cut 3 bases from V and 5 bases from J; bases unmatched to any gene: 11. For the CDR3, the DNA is TGTGCCAGCAGCTTGACGCAGGGGGCTAATGGGGAGACCCAGTACTTC. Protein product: CASSLTQGANGETQYF.

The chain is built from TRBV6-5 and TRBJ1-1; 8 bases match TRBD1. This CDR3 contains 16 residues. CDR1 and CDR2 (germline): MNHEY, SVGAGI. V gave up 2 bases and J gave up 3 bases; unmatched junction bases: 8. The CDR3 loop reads CASSYTTGGPHTEAFF. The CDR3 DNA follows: TGTGCCAGCAGTTACACTACAGGGGGACCCCACACTGAAGCTTTCTTT.

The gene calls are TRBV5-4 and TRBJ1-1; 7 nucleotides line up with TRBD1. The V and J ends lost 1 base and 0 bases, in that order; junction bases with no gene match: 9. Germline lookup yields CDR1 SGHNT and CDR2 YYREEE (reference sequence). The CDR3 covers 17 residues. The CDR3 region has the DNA TGTGCCAGCAGCTTGAGGAGGGGGCGAGACATGAACACTGAAGCTTTCTTT. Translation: CASSLRRGRDMNTEAFF. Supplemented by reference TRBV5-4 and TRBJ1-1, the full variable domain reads ETGVTQSPTHLIKTRGQQVTLRCSSQSGHNTVSWYQQALGQGPQFIFQYYREEENGRGNFPPRFSGLQFPNYSSELNVNALELDDSALYLCASSLRRGRDMNTEAFFGQGTRLTVV.

CDR3 sequence reads: CASSIGTGLTEAFF. The CDR3 DNA sequence: TGTGCCAGTAGTATCGGGACAGGACTCACTGAAGCTTTCTTT. This chain joins TRBV19 and TRBJ1-1; 8 bases map to TRBD1. This CDR3 has 14 residues. Germline CDR1 LNHDA, CDR2 SQIVND (reference sequence). The V segment lost 3 bases and the J segment 4 bases; nucleotides outside the gene matches: 4.

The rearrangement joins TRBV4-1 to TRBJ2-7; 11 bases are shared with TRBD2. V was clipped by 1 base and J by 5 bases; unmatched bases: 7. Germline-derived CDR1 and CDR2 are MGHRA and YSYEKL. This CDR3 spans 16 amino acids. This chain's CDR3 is CASSQGSGRAGNEQYF. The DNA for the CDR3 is TGCGCCAGCAGCCAAGGTAGCGGGAGGGCCGGGAACGAGCAGTACTTC.

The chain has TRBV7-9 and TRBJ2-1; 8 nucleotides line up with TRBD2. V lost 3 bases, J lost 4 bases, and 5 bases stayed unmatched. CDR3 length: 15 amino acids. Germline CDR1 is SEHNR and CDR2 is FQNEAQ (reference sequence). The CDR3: CASSFYGGAYNEQFF. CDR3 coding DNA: TGTGCCAGCAGCTTTTACGGGGGGGCATACAATGAGCAGTTCTTC. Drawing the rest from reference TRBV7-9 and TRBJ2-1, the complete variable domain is DTGVSQNPRHKITKRGQNVTFRCDPISEHNRLYWYRQTLGQGPEFLTYFQNEAQLEKSRLLSDRFSAERPKGSFSTLEIQRTEQGDSAMYLCASSFYGGAYNEQFFGPGTRLTVL.

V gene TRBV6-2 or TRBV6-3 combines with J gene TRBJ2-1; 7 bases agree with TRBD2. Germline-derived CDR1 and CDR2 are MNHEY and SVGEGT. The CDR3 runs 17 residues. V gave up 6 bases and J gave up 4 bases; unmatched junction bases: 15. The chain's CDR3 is CASSRSPGRELYNEQFF. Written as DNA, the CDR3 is TGTGCCAGCAGCCGAAGCCCCGGGCGGGAGTTGTACAATGAGCAGTTCTTC.

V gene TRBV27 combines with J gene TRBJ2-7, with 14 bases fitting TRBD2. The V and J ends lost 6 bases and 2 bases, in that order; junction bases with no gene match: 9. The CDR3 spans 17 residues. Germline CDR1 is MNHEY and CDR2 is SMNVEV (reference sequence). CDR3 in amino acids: CASRTWTSGRPTYEQYF. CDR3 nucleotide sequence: TGTGCCAGCAGGACGTGGACTAGCGGGAGGCCGACCTACGAGCAGTACTTC.

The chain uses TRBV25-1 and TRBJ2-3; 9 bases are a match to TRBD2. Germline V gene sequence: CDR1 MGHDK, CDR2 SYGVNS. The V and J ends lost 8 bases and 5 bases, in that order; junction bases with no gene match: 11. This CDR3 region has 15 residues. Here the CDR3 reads CASRDVAGAGDTQYF. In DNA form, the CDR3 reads TGTGCCAGCCGGGACGTAGCGGGAGCTGGAGATACGCAGTATTTT.